This paragraph reports one T cell receptor beta chain. The junction and the germline gene differ at one end; a read error may be behind it. This CDR3 spans 15 amino acids. Germline V gives CDR1 SEHNR, CDR2 FQNEAQ (reference sequence). The data belong to a study of blood T cells in healthy people across ages. Total RNA extraction produced at least 5 micrograms (per sample) for the study. A second 7 to 11 cycle PCR used barcoded and J-beta primers. One entry per CDR3 protein results from TCRdb running MiXCR on the 5' RACE reads. The sample comprises about 1.6 million distinct CDR3 sequences, roughly 32% of which are singletons, and about 10% rests with the top ten.

The rearrangement links TRBV7-9 to TRBJ2-5; 7 nucleotides align to TRBD1. Sample: blood. This receptor was identified in a woman in her twenties or thirties in good health. For the CDR3, the DNA is TGTGCCAGCACCTTAAACACAGGGGTTGGGGAGACCCAGTACTTC. Protein sequence: CASTLNTGVGETQYF. Using reference TRBV7-9 and TRBJ2-5 for the parts outside the CDR3, the full variable domain is DTGVSQNPRHKITKRGQNVTFRCDPISEHNRLYWYRQTLGQGPEFLTYFQNEAQLEKSRLLSDRFSAERPKGSFSTLEIQRTEQGDSAMYLCASTLNTGVGETQYFGPGTRLLVL.